This passage covers 2 T cell receptor beta chains from one sample sequenced in a study of blood T cell repertoires in COVID-19. Profiled with immunoSEQ multiplex PCR; TCRdb holds only in-frame clones, not every one. The sample gives fewer than 120,000 clones, more than 75% of which show up once; 3.3% is in the top ten. Sequencing input: peripheral blood. The receptors shown here come from a woman aged 45-65 years with acute or convalescent COVID-19.

This clone was seen just once. This sequence joins TRBV10-3 and TRBJ2-7, with 10 bases identical to TRBD2. There are 15 residues in the CDR3. Germline V CDR1 and CDR2: ENHRY, SYGVKD. Trimming cost V 6 bases and J 5 bases; bases outside gene matches: 10. As DNA, the CDR3 is TGTGCCATCAGCGGGGAGAGCGGGAGGGCCAACGAGCAGTACTTC. Translated, it gives CAISGESGRANEQYF.

V gene TRBV3-1 (or the pseudogene TRBV3-2) combines with J gene TRBJ1-3, with a tentative D call TRBD1 (6 bases). Germline assignment: CDR1 LGHDT and CDR2 YNNKEL (reference sequence). The CDR3 covers 14 residues. V dropped 0 bases and J dropped 7 bases, with 10 bases sitting between them. The CDR3 loop reads CASSQDGTLNTIYF. The CDR3 nucleotides are TGTGCCAGCAGCCAAGATGGGACACTTAACACCATATATTTT.